This T cell receptor (beta chain) was profiled in a study of cytomegalovirus exposure and HLA in healthy donors (dated by TCRdb to 2016 to 2017). For the study in its entirety: According to a later analysis, the roughly 130 validation repertoires were produced on the same platform as the roughly 600 repertoires of the first cohort. The study aimed to test whether signatures of past pathogen exposure could be identified by cataloging public T cell receptors. Besides the first cohort of 550 to 750 subjects, a separate validation cohort made up of 120 different subjects was used. The study combined high-throughput TCR immunosequencing, statistical association of individual TCRs with disease status, and machine learning to predict cytomegalovirus infection status.

Separate from the approximately 700-subject first cohort, the validation cohort of roughly 120 subjects was the group to which the donors belonged. Overall results and qualifications from the work: Of the cluster scores, 90% to 95% were above 0 in a later analysis, which found that TCRs clustered in the first cohort also tended to co-occur in the 120 validation repertoires. A later analysis had no HLA typing for the validation cohort, so co-occurrence there was scored across all 110 or so repertoires. The study gave a list of some 150 TCR beta chains associated with cytomegalovirus. The classifier was reported to diagnose cytomegalovirus status with high specificity and sensitivity in both the original and validation cohorts. It was suggested by the authors that the approach could potentially be generalized to other disease states and immunological phenotypes. Across donors, most TCR sequences were observed very rarely, whereas some public TCRs were present in many individuals. A few of the identified cytomegalovirus-associated TCR beta chains were confirmed in vitro to be specific for cytomegalovirus antigens.

The library was obtained by the immunoSEQ multiplex PCR assay. On the authors' methods: A statistical classification framework was developed to diagnose cytomegalovirus status using the catalog of TCR beta chain sequences. Entries here come from immuneACCESS through TCRdb and include only in-frame sequences with V and J called. Some clones fail to appear in such tables; in the studies checked, an unresolved V gene covers under half of the shortfall, and the cause of the remainder is unknown. V, J and clone size are those of that table, while D and trimming were read from the DNA. This sample lists about 180,000 clones; 86% were detected once. Jointly, the top ten make up under 3.5% of the sample. Comment on this clone: It lacks a known antigen. Base qualities are not at hand, and no much larger clone is one base apart.

Specimen: PBMCs. The sequence came from a young man in good health and CMV-seropositive.

The nucleotide sequence reads TGTGCCAGCAACCTAGGACTAGCGGGTTCTGAGCAGTTCTTC. This is translated as CASNLGLAGSEQFF. This chain joins TRBV7-9 to TRBJ2-1, with TRBD2 matching 11 junction bases. The CDR3 has 14 amino acids, counting the end cysteine and phenylalanine. Just CDR3 DNA is preserved here, 42 bases in frame from base 1. Compared with germline, V lacks 7 bases and J lacks 9 bases; bases without a gene match: 8. Per the germline V gene (reference sequence), SEHNR is the CDR1 and FQNEAQ is the CDR2.